Following are 5 T cell receptor beta chains from one sample sequenced in a study of T cell responses to AZD1222 COVID-19 vaccine. Clones were sequenced by immunoSEQ multiplex PCR, and TCRdb holds only the in-frame ones, with some missing. This sample has 83,000 or so clones, with roughly 90% found just once. The sequenced sample was peripheral blood, obtained on day 0 of MenACWY control vaccination. The receptor source for this set is an adult in good health.

This chain uses TRBV28 with TRBJ1-6, with D tentatively TRBD1 (6 bases). Trimming stripped 2 bases from V and 5 bases from J, with 19 bases between. The CDR3 loop spans 18 amino acids. Germline values: CDR1 MDHEN, CDR2 SYDVKM. CDR3 loop: CASSLPPSTYRDNSPLHF. Written as DNA, the CDR3 is TGTGCCAGCAGTTTACCCCCATCGACTTACAGGGATAATTCACCCCTCCACTTT.

The chain joins TRBV28 to TRBJ1-1, with 7 bases aligning to TRBD1. The J segment lost 4 bases and the V segment lost 4 bases, leaving 9 bases of the junction unmatched. CDR3 length equals 15 residues. CDR1 MDHEN and CDR2 SYDVKM come from the germline V gene. CDR3 loop: CASSYPTGAVTEAFF. The CDR3 bases are TGTGCCAGCAGTTATCCTACAGGGGCGGTCACTGAAGCTTTCTTT.

This rearrangement joins TRBV7-8 to TRBJ2-5; tentative D call: TRBD1 (6 bases). This CDR3 is built from 13 residues. V lost 3 bases and J lost 5, with 10 bases in between. Germline lookup yields CDR1 SGHVS and CDR2 FQNEAQ. The CDR3 coding sequence is TGTGCCAGCAGCTTCACAGGGACGGAGACCCAGTACTTC. It yields the protein CASSFTGTETQYF.

The chain uses TRBV28 and TRBJ2-7, with TRBD2 as a possible D gene (5 bases). CDR1 is MDHEN and CDR2 is SYDVKM in the germline V gene. There are 15 residues in the CDR3. Trimming removed 4 bases at V and 3 bases at J, with 16 bases between. The chain's CDR3 is CASSSVSEGDYEQYF. For the CDR3, the DNA is TGTGCCAGCAGTTCCGTCAGCGAGGGAGACTACGAGCAGTACTTC.

The rearrangement joins TRBV24-1 to TRBJ1-4; D unresolved. Looked up from germline, CDR1 is KGHDR and CDR2 is SFDVKD. The germline V and J ends were trimmed by 11 bases and 6 bases, with 18 bases remaining between them. The CDR3 totals 14 residues. CDR3 sequence: CASRKGRWDEKLFF. The CDR3 region has the DNA TGTGCCAGCAGGAAGGGCAGGTGGGATGAAAAACTGTTTTTT.